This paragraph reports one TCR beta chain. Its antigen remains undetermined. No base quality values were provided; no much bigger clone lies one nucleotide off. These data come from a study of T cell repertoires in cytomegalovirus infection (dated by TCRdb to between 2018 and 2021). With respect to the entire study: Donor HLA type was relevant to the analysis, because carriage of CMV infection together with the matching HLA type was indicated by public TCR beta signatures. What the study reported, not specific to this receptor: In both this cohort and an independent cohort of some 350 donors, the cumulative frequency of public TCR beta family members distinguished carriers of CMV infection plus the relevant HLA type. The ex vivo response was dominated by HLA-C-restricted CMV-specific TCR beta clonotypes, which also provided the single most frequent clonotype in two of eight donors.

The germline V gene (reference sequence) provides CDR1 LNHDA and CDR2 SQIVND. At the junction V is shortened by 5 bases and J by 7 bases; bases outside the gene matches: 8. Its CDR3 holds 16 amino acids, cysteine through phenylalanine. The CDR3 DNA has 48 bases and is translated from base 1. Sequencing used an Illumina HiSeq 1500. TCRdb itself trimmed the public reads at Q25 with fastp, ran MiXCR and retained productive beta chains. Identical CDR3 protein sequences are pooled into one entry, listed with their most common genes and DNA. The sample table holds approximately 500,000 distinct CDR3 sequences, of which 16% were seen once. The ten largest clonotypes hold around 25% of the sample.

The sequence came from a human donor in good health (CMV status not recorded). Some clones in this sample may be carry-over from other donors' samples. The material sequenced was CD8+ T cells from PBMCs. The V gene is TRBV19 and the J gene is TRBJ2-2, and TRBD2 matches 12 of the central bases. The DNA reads TGTGCCAGTAGTCTTCTAGCGGGGGGGCCGAGCGGGGAGCTGTTTTTT. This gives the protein CASSLLAGGPSGELFF.